The 17 T cell receptor beta chains given below trace back to one sample, sequenced in a study of cytomegalovirus exposure and HLA in healthy donors. Here immunoSEQ multiplex PCR was the method, and the copy in TCRdb shows in-frame clones only, minus some. Seen here are 65,000 to 75,000 clones, 80% to 95% observed once, and the top ten hold roughly 5.2%. Material for sequencing was PBMCs. All receptors come from a man between 18 and 29 years old in good health and CMV-seropositive.

J is TRBJ1-5 and V is TRBV7-2, with 7 nucleotides matching TRBD1. V dropped 3 bases and J dropped 4; count of bases not matched to a gene: 6. Per germline, CDR1 SGHTA and CDR2 FQGNSA. This CDR3 contains 15 residues. DNA for the CDR3: TGTGCCAGCAGCTTGACAGGGAGCAATAATCAGCCCCAGCATTTT. The encoded protein is CASSLTGSNNQPQHF. Complete variable domain (other parts from reference TRBV7-2 and TRBJ1-5): GAGVSQSPSNKVTEKGKDVELRCDPISGHTALYWYRQSLGQGLEFLIYFQGNSAPDKSGLPSDRFSAERTGGSVSTLTIQRTQQEDSAVYLCASSLTGSNNQPQHFGDGTRLSIL.

In this sample, this clone turned up once. The chain couples TRBV7-9 to TRBJ2-5; 10 bases match TRBD2. This CDR3 spans 16 amino acids. Germline CDR1 SEHNR, CDR2 FQNEAQ (reference sequence). J gave up 2 bases and V 2 bases, and 5 bases lay outside the gene matches. CDR3 coding DNA: TGTGCCAGCAGCTTATCTAGCGGGAGTCTGCAAGAGACCCAGTACTTC. Residues: CASSLSSGSLQETQYF.

J is TRBJ2-7 and V is TRBV9; TRBD2 matches at 8 bases. V gave up 0 bases and J gave up 6 bases; unmatched junction bases: 5. There are 14 residues in the CDR3. Germline CDR1 and CDR2: SGDLS and YYNGEE. The CDR3 reads CASSVGAGVGEQYF. The DNA of the CDR3 is TGTGCCAGCAGCGTAGGAGCGGGAGTGGGCGAGCAGTACTTC.

The J gene is TRBJ1-5, the V gene TRBV7-5; the D call in the table, TRBD1, was not verified against the DNA. TRBV7-5 is shown as a pseudogene. The CDR3 is 18 amino acids. CDR3 DNA: TGTGCCAGAAGCCATTTGAGGGGGATCTGGCAGTCAAATCAGCCCCAGCATTTT. This gives the protein CARSHLRGIWQSNQPQHF.

The V call is TRBV5-1, the J call TRBJ2-7; 14 positions agree with TRBD2. Germline V gene lookup returns CDR1 SGHRS and CDR2 YFSETQ. V shed 2 bases, J shed 2 bases, and the junction held 6 bases outside the gene matches. The CDR3 covers 17 residues. The CDR3 loop reads CASSLGLAGGTTYEQYF. The DNA of the CDR3 is TGCGCCAGCAGCTTAGGACTAGCGGGAGGAACGACCTACGAGCAGTACTTC.

The chain employs TRBV2 and TRBJ2-4, with 7 nucleotides matching TRBD1. Trimming at V came to 6 bases and at J to 15 bases, leaving 8 bases not matched to a gene. The V gene's germline CDR1 is SNHLY and CDR2 FYNNEI. The CDR3 covers 11 residues. The CDR3 sequence: CASRQTGDRYF. CDR3 sequence (DNA): TGTGCCAGCAGGCAAACAGGGGATCGGTACTTC.

This chain joins TRBV2 and TRBJ1-2, with a weak D call TRBD1 (5 bases). Trimming removed 5 bases from V and 4 bases from J, with 11 bases in between. This CDR3 contains 13 residues. The germline CDR1 and CDR2 sequences are SNHLY and FYNNEI. CDR3: CASSSDSSYGYTF. The DNA of the CDR3 is TGTGCCAGCAGTAGCGACAGTTCCTATGGCTACACCTTC.

The genes are TRBV7-3 and TRBJ2-7; a possible D gene is TRBD2 (5 bases). The CDR3 has 15 amino acids. Germline CDR1 SGHTA, CDR2 FQGTGA. V shed 5 bases and J shed 2 bases, with 16 bases lying between them. In nucleotides, the CDR3 is TGTGCCAGCAGCCAAGGGCTTGGGAGTCCCTACGAGCAGTACTTC. Amino acid sequence: CASSQGLGSPYEQYF.

The V and J genes are TRBV29-1 and TRBJ1-1; 9 bases line up with TRBD1. Germline V CDR1 and CDR2: SQVTM, ANQGSEA. The CDR3 has 17 residues. V lost 7 bases, J lost 1 base, and 16 bases stayed unmatched. The chain's CDR3 is CSALGGQGHFGNTEAFF. Written as DNA, the CDR3 is TGCAGCGCGTTAGGGGGACAGGGTCATTTTGGGAACACTGAAGCTTTCTTT.

The rearrangement links TRBV15 to TRBJ1-5; weak D call: TRBD1 (5 bases). The germline CDR1 and CDR2 sequences are LNHNV and YYDKDF (reference sequence). This CDR3 is built from 16 residues. Trimming removed 8 bases at V and 3 bases at J, with 20 bases between. DNA of the CDR3: TGTGCCACCCTTGGTCTCTCTAACAGGTTCAATCAGCCCCAGCATTTT. Translating it yields CATLGLSNRFNQPQHF.

The chain combines TRBV6-6 with TRBJ1-1, with a possible D match to TRBD1 (6 bases). Trimming took 8 bases from V and 4 from J, leaving 17 bases between them. The CDR3 covers 14 residues. CDR1 MNHNY and CDR2 SVGAGI come from the germline V gene (reference sequence). CDR3 nucleotide sequence: TGTGCCAGCCGGGAGGGGGTACCCCGCACTGAAGCTTTCTTT. Translated: CASREGVPRTEAFF.

The genes are TRBV29-1 and TRBJ1-2, with D possibly being TRBD1 (6 bases). Germline assignment: CDR1 SQVTM and CDR2 ANQGSEA. This CDR3 is 14 amino acids long. Trimming took off 2 bases at V and 7 bases at J, with 17 bases between the two ends. CDR3 coding DNA: TGCAGCGTTGAACGCGGGGGGCGTGAGGCTGGCTACACCTTC. Translating gives CSVERGGREAGYTF.

The chain uses TRBV30 and TRBJ2-7; the D is unclear. There are 11 residues in the CDR3. CDR1 GTSNPN and CDR2 SVGIG come from the germline V gene (reference sequence). Trimming pared 0 bases from V and 6 bases from J, leaving 6 bases between. The DNA for the CDR3 is TGTGCCTGGAGTGTGTCCGGCGAGCAGTACTTC. This translates into CAWSVSGEQYF.

The chain has TRBV4-1 and TRBJ2-2; perhaps TRBD2 as D (7 bases). The CDR3 contains 16 residues. The germline V gene encodes CDR1 MGHRA and CDR2 YSYEKL. The V gene lost 4 bases and the J gene lost 3 bases, with 15 bases spanning the gap. The CDR3: CASSPAGRGDTGELFF. Written as DNA, the CDR3 is TGCGCCAGCAGCCCCGCAGGGAGGGGGGACACCGGGGAGCTGTTTTTT.

The chain joins TRBV7-6 to TRBJ2-1; 15 positions match TRBD2. V shed 4 bases and J 9 bases; nucleotides not matched to a gene: 7. This CDR3 contains 16 residues. Per the germline V gene, CDR1 is SGHVS and CDR2 is FNYEAQ. The CDR3 DNA follows: TGTGCCAGCAGCTACGGACTAGCGGGAGGGCAAGGTGAGCAGTTCTTC. Amino acids: CASSYGLAGGQGEQFF.

V gene TRBV7-6 combines with J gene TRBJ2-2; TRBD1 is a possible D gene (6 bases). The germline CDR1 and CDR2 sequences are SGHVS and FNYEAQ. There are 14 residues in the CDR3. V was trimmed by 6 bases and J by 6 bases, leaving 14 bases between them. The CDR3 DNA reads as TGTGCCAGCAGTCCAGGGGCAGGTCCCGGGGAGCTGTTTTTT. This sequence encodes CASSPGAGPGELFF.

CDR3 in DNA: TGTGCCAGCGGAACAGAATTCACAGATACGCAGTATTTT. Encoded protein: CASGTEFTDTQYF. This chain uses TRBV11-3 with TRBJ2-3; D gene ambiguous. Germline-derived CDR1 and CDR2 are SGHNT and YENEEA. Trimming stripped 8 bases from V and 2 bases from J, with 11 bases between. The CDR3 contains 13 residues.